This T cell receptor beta chain was recovered during a study of T-cell memory formation after mild COVID-19. Across the whole study: Clusters of TCRs were largely donor specific. Broader study findings: Specificity for SARS-CoV-2 was not confirmed among the second-wave clones peaking on day 37. Pre-infection memory showed some responding clones, and this suggested that cross-reactive memory joined.

Worth noting for this clonotype: Its antigen is not known.

MiXCR, applied by TCRdb to the 5' RACE reads, yields one record per CDR3 protein. The data hold 250,000 to 350,000 distinct CDR3 sequences, with roughly 19% observed a single time. Germline V lookup: CDR1 MGHRA, CDR2 YSYEKL. CDR3 size: 11 residues. V was pared by 4 bases and J by 8 bases, with 3 bases between. The V gene is TRBV4-1, the J gene TRBJ2-6; D unclear. This receptor was taken from a young man who had mild COVID-19 (a few samples of this study predate the infection). Cell type and time point are not known. Sequenced input: PBMCs or a T cell subset sorted from them (not recorded which). CDR3 bases: TGCGCCAGCAGCCGGACCAACGTCCTGACTTTC. Translation: CASSRTNVLTF.